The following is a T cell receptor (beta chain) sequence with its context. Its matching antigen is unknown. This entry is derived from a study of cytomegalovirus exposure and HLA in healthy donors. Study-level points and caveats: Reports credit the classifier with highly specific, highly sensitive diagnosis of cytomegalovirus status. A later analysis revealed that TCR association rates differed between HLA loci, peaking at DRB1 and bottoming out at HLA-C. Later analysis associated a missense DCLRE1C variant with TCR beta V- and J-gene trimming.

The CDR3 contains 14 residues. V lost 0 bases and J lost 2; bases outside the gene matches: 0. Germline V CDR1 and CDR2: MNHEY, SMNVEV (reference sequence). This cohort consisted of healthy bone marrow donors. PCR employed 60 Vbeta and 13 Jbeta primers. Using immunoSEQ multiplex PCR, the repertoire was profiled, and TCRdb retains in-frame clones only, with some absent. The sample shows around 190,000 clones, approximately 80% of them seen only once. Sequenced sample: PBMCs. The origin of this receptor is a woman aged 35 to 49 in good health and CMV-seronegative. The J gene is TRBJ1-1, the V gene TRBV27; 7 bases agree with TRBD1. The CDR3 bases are TGTGCCAGCAGTTTATCAGGGGGCAACACTGAAGCTTTCTTT. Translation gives CASSLSGGNTEAFF.